The 28 T cell receptor beta chains below were found in one sample sequenced in a study of post-analysis software for immune sequencing data. The study, taken as a whole, reports: TRBV segments more frequent in patients than in controls numbered a few and included TRBV5-6, TRBV5-1 and TRBV20-1.

Antigen specificity for these receptors is unknown. TCR beta cDNA libraries had unique molecular identifiers. Via MiXCR, TCRdb re-called the PCR reads, giving one row per CDR3 protein. The sample gives about 400,000 distinct CDR3 sequences, less than 35% of which show up once; roughly an eighth is in the top ten. Source material: blood. The receptors shown here come from a girl between 10 and 17 years old with multiple sclerosis.

This chain joins TRBV20-1 and TRBJ2-1; 9 bases are a match to TRBD2. Germline assignment: CDR1 DFQATT and CDR2 SNEGSKA (reference sequence). The CDR3 consists of 14 residues. Trimming took 6 bases from V and 12 from J; bases not matched to a gene: 15. The CDR3 reads CSAPRTSEGLGQFF. For the CDR3, the DNA is TGCAGTGCCCCCCGGACTAGCGAGGGACTGGGGCAGTTCTTC.

The rearrangement joins TRBV29-1 to TRBJ1-2; the D is unclear. Germline loops: CDR1 SQVTM, CDR2 ANQGSEA. V shed 1 base and J shed 7 bases, with 16 bases lying between them. The CDR3 is 14 residues long. The CDR3 DNA reads as TGCAGCGTTGAAGCGGCGGGCAGGATCGCTGGCTACACCTTC. Protein: CSVEAAGRIAGYTF. Variable domain in full (rest from reference TRBV29-1 and TRBJ1-2): SAVISQKPSRDICQRGTSLTIQCQVDSQVTMMFWYRQQPGQSLTLIATANQGSEATYESGFVIDKFPISRPNLTFSTLTVSNMSPEDSSIYLCSVEAAGRIAGYTFGSGTRLTVV.

Comments on this clonotype: A junction end diverges from the germline sequence, so it may reflect a read error. This chain links TRBV20-1 with TRBJ2-5; no firm D call. CDR1 DFQATT and CDR2 SNEGSKA come from the germline V gene (reference sequence). The CDR3 contains 13 residues. CDR3 in amino acids: CSANLLGQETRYF. CDR3 in DNA: TGCAGTGCTAATCTTTTGGGTCAAGAGACCCGGTACTTC.

The chain uses TRBV9 and TRBJ2-3; 11 nucleotides line up with TRBD2. Germline trimming cut 4 bases from V and 3 bases from J; bases unmatched to any gene: 7. This CDR3 contains 16 residues. The V gene's germline CDR1 is SGDLS and CDR2 YYNGEE. DNA for the CDR3: TGTGCCAGCAGCCCGGGGACTAGCGGTCCAACAGATACGCAGTATTTT. Translated, it gives CASSPGTSGPTDTQYF.

This clonotype occurred a few times. The rearrangement joins TRBV12-3 or TRBV12-4 to TRBJ2-7, with 15 bases matching TRBD2. Germline trimming cut 5 bases from V and 1 base from J; bases unmatched to any gene: 3. The CDR3 is 16 amino acids. This chain's CDR3 is CASSPGTSGGSYEQYF. The DNA for the CDR3 is TGTGCCAGCAGTCCGGGGACTAGCGGGGGGTCCTACGAGCAGTACTTC.

The chain combines TRBV6-1 with TRBJ1-5; a possible D gene is TRBD1 (6 bases). Between the trimmed V and J ends, which lost 5 bases and 2 bases, there was a span of 22 bases. Germline CDR1 and CDR2: MNHNS and SASEGT. The CDR3 sequence is 18 residues long. CDR3 DNA sequence: TGTGCCAGCAGTCCCGGGGCAGGGGTTCCCGTTGGCAATCAGCCCCAGCATTTT. Translated: CASSPGAGVPVGNQPQHF.

CDR3 sequence reads: CASSQGRGTFYEQYF. CDR3 nucleotides: TGTGCCAGCAGCCAGGGGCGGGGGACCTTCTACGAGCAGTACTTC. The chain recombines TRBV14 with TRBJ2-7; TRBD2 aligns across 7 bases. The V segment lost 3 bases and the J segment 3 bases; nucleotides outside the gene matches: 8. Germline CDR1 is SGHDN and CDR2 is FVKESK. CDR3 length: 15 residues.

This clonotype came up a few times. The rearrangement uses TRBV7-9 and TRBJ2-3; D is ambiguous. Trimming removed 4 bases from V and 2 bases from J, with 16 bases in between. CDR1 and CDR2 (germline): SEHNR, FQNEAQ (reference sequence). This CDR3 has 16 amino acids. This chain's CDR3 is CASSSPGPPNTDTQYF. The CDR3, as DNA: TGTGCCAGCAGCTCACCTGGACCCCCAAACACAGATACGCAGTATTTT.

CDR3 region: CSVEMLENTGELFF. The DNA for the CDR3 is TGCAGCGTTGAAATGTTAGAGAACACCGGGGAGCTGTTTTTT. This chain uses TRBV29-1 with TRBJ2-2; unclear D gene. Trimming took off 2 bases at V and 1 base at J, with 8 bases between the two ends. The CDR3 is 14 residues long. CDR1 and CDR2 from the germline V gene are SQVTM and ANQGSEA.

This clonotype was found a few times. The rearrangement uses TRBV4-3 and TRBJ2-7; D is perhaps TRBD1 or TRBD2 (5 bases each). The CDR3 is 16 residues long. Trimming shortened V by 2 bases and J by 3 bases, and 17 bases separated the two germline ends. Germline V gene lookup returns CDR1 LGHNA and CDR2 YSLEER. This chain's CDR3 is CASSQNAGGRVYEQYF. In nucleotides, the CDR3 is TGCGCCAGCAGCCAAAACGCGGGCGGCAGGGTCTACGAGCAGTACTTC.

This clonotype was counted a few times. V gene TRBV6-2 or TRBV6-3 combines with J gene TRBJ2-7; the D is unclear. The CDR3 contains 16 residues. The ends were cut back, 4 bases at V and 0 bases at J, with 16 bases in the middle. The germline V gene encodes CDR1 MNHEY and CDR2 SVGEGT. CDR3 in DNA: TGTGCCAGCAGTTTTCTCCCGACGGTGGGCTCCTACGAGCAGTACTTC. Translated, it gives CASSFLPTVGSYEQYF.

Turning to this clonotype: A single base separates this from a much larger clone, so it may be a read error. V and J are TRBV4-1 and TRBJ2-3; weak D call: TRBD2 (5 bases). In germline, CDR1 is MGHRA, CDR2 YSYEKL. The length of the CDR3 is 13 residues. V dropped 4 bases and J dropped 8 bases, with 13 bases sitting between them. CDR3 loop: CASSPSDGGTQYF. CDR3 nucleotide sequence: TGCGCCAGCAGCCCAAGCGACGGAGGTACGCAGTATTTT.

This clonotype has only a few counts. This chain uses TRBV12-3 or TRBV12-4 with TRBJ2-7; 8 positions agree with TRBD1. The CDR3 covers 14 residues. V trimming: 4 bases; J trimming: 3 bases; junction bases outside the gene matches: 5. The CDR3 DNA reads TGTGCCAGCAGTTCCCCAGGGGGCTACTACGAGCAGTACTTC. Translation gives CASSSPGGYYEQYF.

The chain recombines TRBV7-9 with TRBJ1-6, with 8 bases that match TRBD1. The V and J ends lost 2 bases and 7 bases, in that order; junction bases with no gene match: 4. The CDR3 runs 15 residues. The germline CDR1 and CDR2 sequences are SEHNR and FQNEAQ (reference sequence). The CDR3 loop is CASSLRGQENSPLHF. The CDR3 bases are TGTGCCAGCAGCTTAAGGGGACAGGAGAATTCACCCCTCCACTTT.

This clonotype was counted at least ten times. The chain carries TRBV3-1 and TRBJ2-5; TRBD2 is a possible D gene (6 bases). CDR3 length: 16 residues. With 2 bases removed from V and 1 base from J, the gap between germline ends came to 14 bases. Germline CDR1 reads LGHDT; CDR2 reads YNNKEL (reference sequence). The CDR3 loop reads CASSQPIGTSQETQYF. As DNA, the CDR3 is TGTGCCAGCAGCCAACCCATAGGGACTTCCCAAGAGACCCAGTACTTC.

This clonotype has a handful of counts. The chain employs TRBV20-1 and TRBJ2-7; D is undetermined. The germline gives CDR1 DFQATT, CDR2 SNEGSKA (reference sequence). Trimming stripped 1 base from V and 2 bases from J, with 9 bases between. This CDR3 is built from 13 residues. In DNA, the CDR3 is TGCAGTGCTAGAGGATACCCCACCTACGAGCAGTACTTC. Its translation is CSARGYPTYEQYF.

This clonotype has just a few counts. The chain joins TRBV5-6 to TRBJ1-4; D gene ambiguous. The germline gives CDR1 SGHDT, CDR2 YYEEEE. Trimming cost V 5 bases and J 0 bases, with 8 bases left between them. This CDR3 spans 14 amino acids. CDR3 in amino acids: CASSQRATNEKLFF. The CDR3 DNA follows: TGTGCCAGCAGTCAGCGGGCAACTAATGAAAAACTGTTTTTT. The whole variable domain, filled in from reference TRBV5-6 and TRBJ1-4, reads DAGVTQSPTHLIKTRGQQVTLRCSPKSGHDTVSWYQQALGQGPQFIFQYYEEEERQRGNFPDRFSGHQFPNYSSELNVNALLLGDSALYLCASSQRATNEKLFFGSGTQLSVL.

The V and J genes are TRBV11-2 and TRBJ1-2; no definite D call. This CDR3 has 15 residues. V shed 4 bases and J shed 4 bases, with 16 bases lying between them. Germline V lookup: CDR1 SGHAT, CDR2 FQNNGV. CDR3 coding DNA: TGTGCCAGCAGCTACGCGGACGGCGGGTTCTATGGCTACACCTTC. Translated, it gives CASSYADGGFYGYTF.

The sample holds a few counts of this clonotype. The chain employs TRBV3-1 and TRBJ2-1, with a weak D call TRBD1 (5 bases). Germline V gene data show CDR1 as LGHDT and CDR2 as YNNKEL (reference sequence). Trimming took 2 bases from V and 4 from J, leaving 12 bases between them. The CDR3 length is 15 residues. CDR3: CASSQNPGRYNEQFF. As DNA, the CDR3 is TGTGCCAGCAGCCAAAATCCAGGGCGGTACAATGAGCAGTTCTTC.

The chain has TRBV7-6 and TRBJ2-1; no definite D call. The germline CDR1 and CDR2 sequences are SGHVS and FNYEAQ. V lost 5 bases and J lost 8, with 10 bases in between. The CDR3 loop spans 12 amino acids. The CDR3 coding sequence is TGTGCCAGCAGCCCCTCTGTTCATGAGCAGTTCTTC. This gives the protein CASSPSVHEQFF.

V and J are TRBV20-1 and TRBJ1-5; 9 bases line up with TRBD1. Germline assignment: CDR1 DFQATT and CDR2 SNEGSKA (reference sequence). After removal of 6 bases from V and 0 bases from J, the junction contained 9 bases not matched to a gene. The CDR3 consists of 16 residues. DNA for the CDR3: TGCAGTGCCTCCCGGGACAGGGCCTATAGCAATCAGCCCCAGCATTTT. Its protein is CSASRDRAYSNQPQHF.

This rearrangement joins TRBV9 to TRBJ2-3, with 11 bases identical to TRBD2. This CDR3 contains 17 residues. Per germline, CDR1 SGDLS and CDR2 YYNGEE. Unmatched junction bases numbered 6, after V lost 0 bases and J lost 3 bases. CDR3 DNA: TGTGCCAGCAGCGTAGTCGTAGCGGGGGGGCAAACAGATACGCAGTATTTT. Its protein is CASSVVVAGGQTDTQYF.

In this sample, this clonotype turned up once. The J gene is TRBJ2-3, the V gene TRBV12-3 or TRBV12-4; a possible D gene is TRBD2 (5 bases). Trimming took off 5 bases at V and 1 base at J, with 13 bases between the two ends. The CDR3 sequence is 15 residues long. CDR3 bases: TGTGCCAGCAGTCCCCTAACTAGTGGCACAGATACGCAGTATTTT. It is translated as CASSPLTSGTDTQYF.

The chain combines TRBV7-9 with TRBJ2-1; TRBD1 might be the D (5 bases). CDR3 size: 14 residues. Germline CDR1 SEHNR, CDR2 FQNEAQ (reference sequence). Trimming cost V 5 bases and J 4 bases, with 12 bases left between them. CDR3 bases: TGTGCCAGCAGCCCTAAAGGGGATTACAATGAGCAGTTCTTC. It codes for CASSPKGDYNEQFF.

Regarding this clonotype: One end of the junction fails to match germline, which may point to a read error. The chain couples TRBV12-3 or TRBV12-4 to TRBJ1-5; D unresolved. The CDR3 length is 12 residues. The CDR3 DNA is TGTGCCAGCAGTGTTAGCAATCACCCCCAGCATTTT. Translation: CASSVSNHPQHF.

The rearrangement joins TRBV12-3 or TRBV12-4 to TRBJ2-3; D is uncertain. The CDR3 is 14 amino acids. Trimming took 6 bases from V and 2 from J, leaving 12 bases between them. The CDR3 nucleotides read TGTGCCAGCAGACCGACACAGTTCACAGATACGCAGTATTTT. Residues: CASRPTQFTDTQYF.

The table lists this clonotype with a few counts. The genes are TRBV4-1 and TRBJ2-3; D not certain. Germline-derived CDR1 and CDR2 are MGHRA and YSYEKL. The CDR3 runs to 12 residues. Trimming shortened V by 1 base and J by 5 bases, and 4 bases separated the two germline ends. CDR3 DNA sequence: TGCGCCAGCAGCCAAGGGGAAGATACGCAGTATTTT. Translation gives CASSQGEDTQYF.

The chain couples TRBV7-9 to TRBJ2-7, with a tentative D call TRBD1 (5 bases). The germline V gene encodes CDR1 SEHNR and CDR2 FQNEAQ (reference sequence). The V and J ends lost 9 bases and 1 base respectively, with 16 bases between them. The CDR3 runs 14 residues. This CDR3 is CASGRGEASYEQYF. CDR3 DNA: TGTGCCAGTGGAAGGGGTGAGGCTTCCTACGAGCAGTACTTC.